The entry below gives a single T cell receptor beta chain sequence along with its context. The antigen this receptor binds is unknown. One base away there is no much larger clone; base qualities are not given. The immunoSEQ Assay, which uses bias-controlled multiplex PCR amplification of genomic DNA, was used to profile TCRbeta CDR3 regions. The original pipeline was this. The absolute abundance of each unique TCRbeta CDR3 region was quantified after sequences were collapsed and filtered. Differential abundance was tested with a binomial (Fisher-equivalent) model and with a beta-binomial model adding time-dependent variance fitted from healthy donors. Clones with fewer than 5 combined templates were removed, and differential abundance was called for clones with a Benjamini-Hochberg FDR below 0.01. Using the form v = (b*log(k)+a)^2, the beta-binomial variance was modeled as a function of the total template count across the two samples. TCRdb mirrors the immuneACCESS table, restricted to in-frame sequences. Some clones are absent from its copies; in checked studies, under half trace to an unresolved V gene, and the reason for the others is unknown. The D gene and trimming were derived from the DNA, and the V and J assignments and clone size from that table. The sample table lists around 68,000 clones, about 90% of them with a count of one. Around 4.6% of the sample belongs to the ten largest clones.

No immune events such as infections were documented for the healthy donors during the collection period. Time-dependent variance in a beta-binomial model of T-cell clone differential abundance was calibrated using healthy-donor blood repertoires as a training cohort. The training cohort was composed of some ten healthy donors, 3 female and 7 male. The donors were between about 25 and 65 years old, with an average age of roughly 40 years. Whole blood was collected from each healthy donor at three time points spaced roughly two weeks apart and obtained from a commercial supplier. For immunosequencing, genomic DNA was extracted from whole blood that had not been sorted. This sample was included in a study of identifying expanded T cells in peripheral blood (dated by TCRdb to 2018 to 2020). Study-level background: Separate aliquots of the same genomic DNA pool were sequenced to produce technical replicates, and four replicates were compared in pairs. Broad study findings and their caveats: The beta-binomial model significantly reduced the number of clones called differentially abundant and the false-positive rate across all healthy-donor time intervals. It was expected by the authors that biological variance in healthy repertoires might increase further over much longer intervals, such as months to years. For all healthy donors, the variance in clone template counts between two-week samples rose significantly as total template count increased. Between technical replicates the binomial model flagged approximately 1.2 differentially abundant clones, whereas over around two weeks the binomial model flagged about 16.4 and over approximately four weeks approximately 20.

The junction shows trimming of 3 bases on V and 0 bases on J, plus 3 bases between the germline ends. The CDR1 and CDR2 encoded by the germline V gene are MRHNA and SNTAGT. From cysteine to phenylalanine, the CDR3 is 14 amino acids long. Here the CDR3 DNA is all that survives: 42 bases in frame from base 1. The chain uses TRBV6-4 and TRBJ2-6; the D gene assignment is ambiguous. Sample: blood. This clonotype was obtained from a person aged 18 to 69 in good health. The nucleotides are TGTGCCAGCAGTGAAATCTCTGGGGCCAACGTCCTGACTTTC. Its protein reads: CASSEISGANVLTF.